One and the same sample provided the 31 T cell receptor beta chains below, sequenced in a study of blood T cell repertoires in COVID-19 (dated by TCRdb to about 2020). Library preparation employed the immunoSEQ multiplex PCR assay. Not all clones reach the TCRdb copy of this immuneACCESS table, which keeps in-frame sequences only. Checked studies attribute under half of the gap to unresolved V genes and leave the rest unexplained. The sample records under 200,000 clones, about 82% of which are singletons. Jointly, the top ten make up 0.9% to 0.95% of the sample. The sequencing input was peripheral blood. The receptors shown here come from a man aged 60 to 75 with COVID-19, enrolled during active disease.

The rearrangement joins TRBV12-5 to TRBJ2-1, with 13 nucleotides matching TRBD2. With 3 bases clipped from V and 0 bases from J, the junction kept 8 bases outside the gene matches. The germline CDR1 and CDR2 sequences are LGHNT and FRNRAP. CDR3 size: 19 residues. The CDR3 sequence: CASGFERTSGRDSYNEQFF. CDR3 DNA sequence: TGTGCTAGTGGTTTTGAGAGGACTAGCGGGAGAGACTCCTACAATGAGCAGTTCTTC. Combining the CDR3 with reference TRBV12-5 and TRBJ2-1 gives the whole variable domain DARVTQTPRHKVTEMGQEVTMRCQPILGHNTVFWYRQTMMQGLELLAYFRNRAPLDDSGMPKDRFSAEMPDATLATLKIQPSEPRDSAVYFCASGFERTSGRDSYNEQFFGPGTRLTVL.

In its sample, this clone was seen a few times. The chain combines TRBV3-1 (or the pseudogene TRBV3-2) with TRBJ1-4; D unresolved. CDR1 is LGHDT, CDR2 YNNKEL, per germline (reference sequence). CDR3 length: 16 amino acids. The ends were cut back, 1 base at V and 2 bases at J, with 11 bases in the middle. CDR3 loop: CASSQVRARTNEKLFF. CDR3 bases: TGTGCCAGCAGCCAAGTTCGCGCGCGGACTAATGAAAAACTGTTTTTT.

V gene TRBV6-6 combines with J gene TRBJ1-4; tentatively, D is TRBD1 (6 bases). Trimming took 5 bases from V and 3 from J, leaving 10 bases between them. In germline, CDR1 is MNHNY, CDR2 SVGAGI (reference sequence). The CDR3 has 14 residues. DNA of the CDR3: TGTGCCAGCAGTCCCACAGGGTCTAATGAAAAACTGTTTTTT. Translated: CASSPTGSNEKLFF.

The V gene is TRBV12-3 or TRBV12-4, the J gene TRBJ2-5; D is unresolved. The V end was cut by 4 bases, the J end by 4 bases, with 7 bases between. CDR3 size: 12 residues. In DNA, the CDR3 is TGTGCCAGCAGTTCGACGGGAGAGACCCAGTACTTC. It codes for CASSSTGETQYF.

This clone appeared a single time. CDR3 protein: CATSRDFGATYEQYF. DNA of the CDR3: TGTGCCACCAGCAGAGATTTCGGTGCGACCTACGAGCAGTACTTC. V gene TRBV15 combines with J gene TRBJ2-7; no clear D gene. CDR3 length: 15 residues. Trimming took 0 bases from V and 2 from J, leaving 11 bases between them. The germline CDR1 and CDR2 sequences are LNHNV and YYDKDF (reference sequence).

CDR3 sequence reads: CATSASGGYSPLHF. In DNA form, the CDR3 reads TGTGCCACTTCGGCGTCGGGGGGATATTCACCCCTCCACTTT. The J gene is TRBJ1-6, the V gene TRBV27, with D possibly matching TRBD1 (5 bases). Germline assignment: CDR1 MNHEY and CDR2 SMNVEV (reference sequence). The CDR3 is made up of 14 amino acids. V was pared by 10 bases and J by 8 bases, with 18 bases between.

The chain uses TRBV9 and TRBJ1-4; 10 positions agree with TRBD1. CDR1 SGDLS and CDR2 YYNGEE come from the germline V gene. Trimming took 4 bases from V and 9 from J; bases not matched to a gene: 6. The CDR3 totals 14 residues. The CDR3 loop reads CASSLGQGNQKLFF. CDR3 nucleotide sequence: TGTGCCAGCAGCCTGGGACAGGGGAATCAAAAACTGTTTTTT.

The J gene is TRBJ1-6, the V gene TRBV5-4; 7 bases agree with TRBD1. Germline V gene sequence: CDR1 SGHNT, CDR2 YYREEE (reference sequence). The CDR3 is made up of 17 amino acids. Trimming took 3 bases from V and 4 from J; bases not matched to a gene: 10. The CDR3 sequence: CASSSAPGRGYNSPLHF. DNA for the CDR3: TGTGCCAGCAGCTCCGCGCCGGGCAGGGGGTATAATTCACCCCTCCACTTT.

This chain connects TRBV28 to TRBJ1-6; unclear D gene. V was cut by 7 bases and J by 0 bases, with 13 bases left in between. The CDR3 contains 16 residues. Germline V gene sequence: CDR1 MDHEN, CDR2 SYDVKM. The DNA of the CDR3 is TGTGCCAGCACTTGGGCAGTGGTCTCCTATAATTCACCCCTCCACTTT. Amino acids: CASTWAVVSYNSPLHF.

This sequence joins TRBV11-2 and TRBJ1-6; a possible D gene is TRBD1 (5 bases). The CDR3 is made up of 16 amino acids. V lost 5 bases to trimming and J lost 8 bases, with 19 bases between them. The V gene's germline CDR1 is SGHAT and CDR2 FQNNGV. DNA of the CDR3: TGTGCCAGCAGCCTGGATCCCTCAACAGGACATTCACCCCTCCACTTT. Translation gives CASSLDPSTGHSPLHF.

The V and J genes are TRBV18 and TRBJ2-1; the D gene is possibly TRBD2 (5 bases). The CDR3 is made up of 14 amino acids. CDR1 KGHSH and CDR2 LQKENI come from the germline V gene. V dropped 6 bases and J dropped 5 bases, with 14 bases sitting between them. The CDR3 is CASSRSSTDNEQFF. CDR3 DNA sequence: TGTGCCAGCTCGCGCTCTAGCACCGACAATGAGCAGTTCTTC.

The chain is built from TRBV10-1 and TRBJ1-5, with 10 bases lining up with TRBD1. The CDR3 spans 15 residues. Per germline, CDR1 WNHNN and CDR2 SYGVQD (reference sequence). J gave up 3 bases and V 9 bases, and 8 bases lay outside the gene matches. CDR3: CARSRQGALNQPQHF. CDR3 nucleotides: TGCGCCAGGTCGAGACAGGGGGCGCTCAATCAGCCCCAGCATTTT.

For the CDR3, the DNA is TGTGCCAGCAGCTACGGGACACCGAACACTGAAGCTTTCTTT. Translated, it gives CASSYGTPNTEAFF. The chain uses TRBV7-2 and TRBJ1-1, with a possible D match to TRBD1 (6 bases). The germline gives CDR1 SGHTA, CDR2 FQGNSA. The germline V and J ends were trimmed by 4 bases and 1 base, with 10 bases remaining between them. This CDR3 region has 14 residues.

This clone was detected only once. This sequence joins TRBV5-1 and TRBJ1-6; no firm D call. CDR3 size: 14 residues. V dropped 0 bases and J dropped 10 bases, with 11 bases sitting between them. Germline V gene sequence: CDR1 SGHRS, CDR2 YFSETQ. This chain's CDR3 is CASSLAGFGSPLHF. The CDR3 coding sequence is TGCGCCAGCAGCTTGGCCGGGTTCGGGTCACCCCTCCACTTT.

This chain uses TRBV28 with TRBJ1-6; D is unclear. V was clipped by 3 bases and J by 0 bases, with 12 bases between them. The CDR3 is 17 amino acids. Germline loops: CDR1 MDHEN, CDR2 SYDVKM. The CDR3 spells CASSFYRMSSYNSPLHF. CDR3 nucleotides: TGTGCCAGCAGTTTCTACCGCATGAGCTCCTATAATTCACCCCTCCACTTT.

CDR3 coding DNA: TGTGCCAGCACTATTAAACAGACCCAGTACTTC. Residues: CASTIKQTQYF. This chain joins TRBV2 and TRBJ2-5; no reliable D call. Germline CDR1 is SNHLY and CDR2 is FYNNEI. V gave up 7 bases and J gave up 6 bases, with 9 bases separating them. This CDR3 spans 11 amino acids.

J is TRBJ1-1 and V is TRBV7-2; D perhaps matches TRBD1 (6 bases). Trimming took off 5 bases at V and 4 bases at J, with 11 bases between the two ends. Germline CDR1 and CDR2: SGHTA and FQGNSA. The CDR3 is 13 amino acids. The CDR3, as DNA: TGTGCCAGCAGCACAGGGTTCGCCACTGAAGCTTTCTTT. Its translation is CASSTGFATEAFF.

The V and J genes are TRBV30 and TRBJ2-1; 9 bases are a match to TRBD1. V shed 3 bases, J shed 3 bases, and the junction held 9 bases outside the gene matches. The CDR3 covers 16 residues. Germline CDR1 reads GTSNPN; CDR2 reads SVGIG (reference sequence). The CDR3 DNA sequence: TGTGCCTGGAGCCGAGGCGGGACAGGGAGCTACAATGAGCAGTTCTTC. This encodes CAWSRGGTGSYNEQFF.

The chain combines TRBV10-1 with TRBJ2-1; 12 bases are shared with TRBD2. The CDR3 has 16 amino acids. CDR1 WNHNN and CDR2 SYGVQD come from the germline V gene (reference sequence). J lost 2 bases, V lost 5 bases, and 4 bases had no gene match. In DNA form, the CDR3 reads TGCGCCAGCAGTCCATGGACTAGCGGGACCTACAATGAGCAGTTCTTC. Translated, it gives CASSPWTSGTYNEQFF.

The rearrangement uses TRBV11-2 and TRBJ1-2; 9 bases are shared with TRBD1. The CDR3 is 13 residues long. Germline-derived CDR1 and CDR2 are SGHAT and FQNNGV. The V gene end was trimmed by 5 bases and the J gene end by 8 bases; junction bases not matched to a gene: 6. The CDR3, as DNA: TGTGCCAGCAGCCCTTACAGGGGGCTCGGCTACACCTTC. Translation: CASSPYRGLGYTF.

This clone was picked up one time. The CDR3 DNA reads TGTGCCAGCAGTCTGGCGACCGGGACAGGGGCAACCGGGGCCAACGTCCTGACTTTC. Protein sequence: CASSLATGTGATGANVLTF. This rearrangement joins TRBV6-6 to TRBJ2-6; 10 nucleotides match TRBD1. The germline V gene encodes CDR1 MNHNY and CDR2 SVGAGI (reference sequence). Trimming cost V 5 bases and J 4 bases; bases outside gene matches: 14. This CDR3 has 19 amino acids.

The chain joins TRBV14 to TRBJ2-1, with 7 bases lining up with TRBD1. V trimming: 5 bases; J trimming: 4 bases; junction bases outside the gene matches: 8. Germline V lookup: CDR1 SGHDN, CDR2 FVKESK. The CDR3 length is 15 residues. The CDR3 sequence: CASSVRQGWYNEQFF. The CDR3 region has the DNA TGTGCCAGCAGCGTTCGACAGGGCTGGTACAATGAGCAGTTCTTC.

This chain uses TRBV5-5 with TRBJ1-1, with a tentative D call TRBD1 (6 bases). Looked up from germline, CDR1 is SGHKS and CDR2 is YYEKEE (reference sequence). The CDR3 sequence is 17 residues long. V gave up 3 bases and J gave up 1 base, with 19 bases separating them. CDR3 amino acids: CASSWDNILSANTEAFF. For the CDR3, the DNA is TGTGCCAGCAGCTGGGACAATATTCTCTCCGCGAACACTGAAGCTTTCTTT.

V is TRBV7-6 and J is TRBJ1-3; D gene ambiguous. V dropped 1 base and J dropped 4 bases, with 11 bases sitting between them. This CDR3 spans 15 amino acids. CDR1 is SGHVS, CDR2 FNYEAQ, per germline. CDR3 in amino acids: CASSLDEVAGNTIYF. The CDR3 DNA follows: TGTGCCAGCAGCTTAGACGAGGTAGCCGGAAACACCATATATTTT.

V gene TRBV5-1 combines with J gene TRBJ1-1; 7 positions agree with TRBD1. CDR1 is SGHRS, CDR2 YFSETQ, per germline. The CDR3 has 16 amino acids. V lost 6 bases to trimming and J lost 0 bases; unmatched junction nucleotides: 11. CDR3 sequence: CASTPEGGNMNTEAFF. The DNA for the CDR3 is TGCGCCAGCACTCCGGAAGGGGGCAATATGAACACTGAAGCTTTCTTT.

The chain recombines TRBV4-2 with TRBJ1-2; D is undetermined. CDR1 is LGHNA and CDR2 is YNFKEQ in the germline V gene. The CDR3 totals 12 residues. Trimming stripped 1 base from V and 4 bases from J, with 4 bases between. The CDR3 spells CASSQVSYGYTF. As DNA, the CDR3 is TGTGCCAGCAGCCAAGTGAGCTATGGCTACACCTTC.

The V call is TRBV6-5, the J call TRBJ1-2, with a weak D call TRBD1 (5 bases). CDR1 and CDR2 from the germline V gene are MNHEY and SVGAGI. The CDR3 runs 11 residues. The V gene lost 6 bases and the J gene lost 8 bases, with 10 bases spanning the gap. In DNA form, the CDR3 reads TGTGCCAGCAGCCAGGGATTAGGCTACACCTTC. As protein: CASSQGLGYTF.

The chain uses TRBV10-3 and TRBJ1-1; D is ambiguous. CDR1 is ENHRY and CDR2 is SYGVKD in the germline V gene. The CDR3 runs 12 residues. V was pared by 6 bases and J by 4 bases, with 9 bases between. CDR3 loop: CAISARSTEAFF. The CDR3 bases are TGTGCCATCAGCGCCAGGTCCACTGAAGCTTTCTTT.

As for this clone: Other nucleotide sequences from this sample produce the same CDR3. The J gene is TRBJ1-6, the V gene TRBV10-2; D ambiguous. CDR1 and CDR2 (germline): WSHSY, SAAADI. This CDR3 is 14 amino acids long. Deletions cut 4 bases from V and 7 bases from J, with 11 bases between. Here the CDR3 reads CASSATGVNSPLHF. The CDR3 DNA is TGCGCCAGCAGTGCTACGGGTGTAAATTCACCCCTCCACTTT.

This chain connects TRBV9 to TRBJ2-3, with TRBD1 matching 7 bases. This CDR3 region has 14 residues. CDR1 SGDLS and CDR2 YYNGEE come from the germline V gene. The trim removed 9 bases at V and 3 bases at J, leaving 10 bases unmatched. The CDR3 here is CATTKGAGTDTQYF. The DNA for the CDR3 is TGTGCCACCACCAAGGGGGCAGGGACAGATACGCAGTATTTT.

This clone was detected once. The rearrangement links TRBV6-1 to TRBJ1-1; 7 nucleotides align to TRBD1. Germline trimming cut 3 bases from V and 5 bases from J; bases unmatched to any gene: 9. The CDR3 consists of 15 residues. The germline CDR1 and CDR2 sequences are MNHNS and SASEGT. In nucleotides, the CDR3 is TGTGCCAGCAGTGATGTAGGGGGCGCTTATACTGAAGCTTTCTTT. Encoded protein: CASSDVGGAYTEAFF.